This TCR beta chain was captured by sequencing in a study of T-cell reconstitution after alpha-beta-depleted transplantation in children. The study's findings and limits: The origin of alpha-beta T cells about two months after transplant was reportedly several hundred expanded graft clones.

Germline CDR1 reads DFQATT; CDR2 reads SNEGSKA (reference sequence). After removal of 5 bases from V and 7 bases from J, the junction contained 11 bases not matched to a gene. The CDR3 has 15 residues. Preparation of the TCRbeta library was carried out with unique molecular identifiers. A single record per CDR3 protein comes from TCRdb applying MiXCR to the PCR reads. The data hold 100,000 or so distinct CDR3 sequences, with roughly 6% observed a single time. There are a few counts of this clonotype. Its matching antigen is unknown. The chain links TRBV20-1 to TRBJ2-1; 10 nucleotides align to TRBD1. The sample here was PBMCs, mostly from graft donor cells, taken 60 days after TCRalphabeta/CD19-depleted stem cell transplant. The TCR originated in a female patient aged 2-9 years who had a stem cell transplant for Fanconi anemia, so the T cells may come from the graft donor. DNA of the CDR3: TGCAGTGCTGAGGGGCGGGGACAGGGGACGAATGAGCAGTTCTTC. This codes for CSAEGRGQGTNEQFF.